A single sample gave rise to the 11 T cell receptor beta chains below, sequenced in a study of cytomegalovirus exposure and HLA in healthy donors. PCR amplification relied on 60 Vbeta primers (plus 13 Jbeta primers). This table comes from immunoSEQ multiplex PCR, and its TCRdb copy is limited to in-frame clones, with some not included. The repertoire holds over 250,000 clones, with 65% to 85% as singletons. Material for sequencing was PBMCs. These receptors were obtained from a female donor in good health and CMV-seronegative.

J is TRBJ2-1 and V is TRBV7-9; 7 bases are shared with TRBD2. J lost 5 bases, V lost 1 base, and 5 bases had no gene match. Per the germline V gene, CDR1 is SEHNR and CDR2 is FQNEAQ (reference sequence). CDR3 length: 15 residues. The CDR3 reads CASSLVGGPDNEQFF. CDR3 DNA sequence: TGTGCCAGCAGCTTAGTGGGAGGGCCCGACAATGAGCAGTTCTTC.

The chain's CDR3 is CASSPYTPTNEKLFF. DNA for the CDR3: TGTGCCAGCTCACCGTACACCCCAACTAATGAAAAACTGTTTTTT. This rearrangement joins TRBV18 to TRBJ1-4; no reliable D call. Germline V CDR1 and CDR2: KGHSH, LQKENI. V lost 3 bases, J lost 0 bases, and 8 bases lay in between. This CDR3 has 15 amino acids.

Remarks on this clone: This sequence is one base from a far larger clone and is likely a read error. The V gene is TRBV5-4, the J gene TRBJ2-4; D may be TRBD1 (6 bases). V lost 2 bases, J lost 6 bases, and 12 bases lay in between. The CDR3 sequence is 14 residues long. CDR1 is SGHNT and CDR2 is YYREEE in the germline V gene (reference sequence). CDR3 loop: CASSLGTGLNIQYF. The CDR3 DNA reads as TGTGCCAGCAGCTTAGGAACAGGGCTAAACATTCAGTACTTC.

The chain links TRBV27 to TRBJ2-6; 9 bases agree with TRBD1. V gave up 5 bases and J gave up 3 bases; unmatched junction bases: 11. CDR1 MNHEY and CDR2 SMNVEV come from the germline V gene (reference sequence). CDR3 length equals 18 residues. This CDR3 is CASSPGQGNGVGANVLTF. CDR3 DNA: TGTGCCAGCAGTCCGGGACAGGGAAACGGAGTTGGGGCCAACGTCCTGACTTTC.

The chain recombines TRBV10-3 with TRBJ2-7; 7 nucleotides match TRBD1. Per germline, CDR1 ENHRY and CDR2 SYGVKD. CDR3 length: 15 residues. Trimming cost V 8 bases and J 5 bases; bases outside gene matches: 15. This CDR3 reads CAIADSGTALDEQYF. DNA of the CDR3: TGTGCCATCGCCGACTCCGGGACAGCGTTGGACGAGCAGTACTTC.

V usage is TRBV27 and J usage is TRBJ1-3; 10 nucleotides match TRBD1. The germline V gene has CDR1 MNHEY and CDR2 SMNVEV (reference sequence). CDR3 size: 16 residues. The V and J ends lost 5 bases and 4 bases, in that order; junction bases with no gene match: 8. The CDR3 sequence is CASSGRTGGLGNTIYF. The CDR3 DNA reads TGTGCCAGCAGTGGGAGGACAGGGGGTTTAGGAAACACCATATATTTT.

The chain links TRBV6-1 to TRBJ1-5; 9 nucleotides agree with TRBD1. The CDR3 spans 15 residues. V shed 4 bases, J shed 7 bases, and the junction held 8 bases outside the gene matches. Per the germline V gene, CDR1 is MNHNS and CDR2 is SASEGT. For the CDR3, the DNA is TGTGCCAGCAGTGGGGGACAGGGTCACGGACAGCCCCAGCATTTT. This codes for CASSGGQGHGQPQHF.

This clone showed up just a few times. V is TRBV11-2 and J is TRBJ2-1; 7 nucleotides agree with TRBD2. V lost 0 bases to trimming and J lost 3 bases; unmatched junction nucleotides: 5. Germline V gives CDR1 SGHAT, CDR2 FQNNGV. The CDR3 is 16 residues long. CDR3 DNA: TGTGCCAGCAGCTTAGATGGGCGGGGGTTCTACAATGAGCAGTTCTTC. It specifies CASSLDGRGFYNEQFF.

The CDR3: CASSASGPYNEQFF. The CDR3 coding sequence is TGTGCCAGCAGTGCTAGCGGCCCTTACAATGAGCAGTTCTTC. The gene calls are TRBV11-2 and TRBJ2-1; TRBD2 matches 7 bases. The CDR3 consists of 14 residues. Germline CDR1 and CDR2: SGHAT and FQNNGV. J lost 4 bases, V lost 6 bases, and 6 bases had no gene match.

Of note for this clone: In the same sample, other DNA sequences code for this CDR3. The chain uses TRBV9 and TRBJ2-1, with 8 positions matching TRBD2. With V trimmed by 0 bases and J by 3 bases, 2 bases remained unmatched. The CDR3 contains 15 residues. The germline V gene has CDR1 SGDLS and CDR2 YYNGEE. The CDR3 region is CASSVAAGGYNEQFF. The CDR3, as DNA: TGTGCCAGCAGCGTAGCGGCGGGAGGCTACAATGAGCAGTTCTTC.

This clone came up once. The rearrangement joins TRBV6-1 to TRBJ2-7; TRBD2 agrees at 8 bases. With V trimmed by 8 bases and J by 3 bases, 12 bases remained unmatched. The CDR3 extends over 15 amino acids. Germline-derived CDR1 and CDR2 are MNHNS and SASEGT. The CDR3 spells CASLSGGSGSYEQYF. In DNA, the CDR3 is TGTGCCAGCCTATCGGGAGGGTCCGGGAGCTACGAGCAGTACTTC.